Listed below are T cell receptor beta chains from one sample, sequenced in a study of blood T cells in healthy people across ages. TCRdb re-analysed the 5' RACE reads in MiXCR, keeping a single row per CDR3 protein. This sample has about 620,000 distinct CDR3 sequences, with 21% found just once. The sequencing input was blood. These receptors were collected from a man in his 70s in good health. Both conserved end residues are part of each CDR3. The order of the fields is J gene, V gene, CDR3 protein.

>-|TRBV7-9
CASSFGTSGRFEQFF
>TRBJ2-7|TRBV4-3
CASSQFLAGGGYEQYF
>TRBJ1-2|TRBV25-1
CASSDPLRDKDYGYTF
>TRBJ2-1|TRBV25-1
CASRLGGSYNEQFF
>-|TRBV14
CASSQRQGAIYNEQFF
>TRBJ2-1|TRBV7-2
CASSLRQGNNEQFF
>TRBJ2-5|TRBV6-5
CASSPGQSLRETQYF
>TRBJ1-5|TRBV4-3
CTSSQEAGSNQPQHF
>TRBJ2-5|TRBV7-7
CASRSDGETQYF
>TRBJ2-5|TRBV20-1
CSARAGVETQYF
>-|TRBV29-1
CSVLTNRGLPNYEQYF
>TRBJ2-7|TRBV4-3
CASSQAGQIYEQYF
>TRBJ2-1|TRBV6-6
CASTSLANWGEQFF
>TRBJ1-2|TRBV20-1
CSAQLGTGVYGYTF
>TRBJ2-5|TRBV5-1
CASSLGVDGVGETQYF
>TRBJ2-3|TRBV7-8
CACSPSSATDTQYF
>-|TRBV28
CASSFRRDLEQFF
>TRBJ2-4|TRBV7-9
CASSSPLAEVQLAKNIQYF
>TRBJ2-2|TRBV6-2/TRBV6-3
CASTSGLPTGELFF
>TRBJ2-7|TRBV15
CATSGVRIPYEQYF
>TRBJ2-5|TRBV24-1
CATSVAGPFETQYF
>TRBJ2-7|TRBV7-2
CASSKTGNGEQYF
>TRBJ2-7|TRBV3-1
CASSQAGQGAEQYF
>TRBJ2-1|TRBV2
CASSETATLGVYF
>TRBJ2-4|TRBV28
CASSLSGGGLAKNIQYF
>TRBJ2-7|TRBV4-3
CASSQLGTSEQYF
>TRBJ2-2|TRBV20-1
CSARVRARGGELFF